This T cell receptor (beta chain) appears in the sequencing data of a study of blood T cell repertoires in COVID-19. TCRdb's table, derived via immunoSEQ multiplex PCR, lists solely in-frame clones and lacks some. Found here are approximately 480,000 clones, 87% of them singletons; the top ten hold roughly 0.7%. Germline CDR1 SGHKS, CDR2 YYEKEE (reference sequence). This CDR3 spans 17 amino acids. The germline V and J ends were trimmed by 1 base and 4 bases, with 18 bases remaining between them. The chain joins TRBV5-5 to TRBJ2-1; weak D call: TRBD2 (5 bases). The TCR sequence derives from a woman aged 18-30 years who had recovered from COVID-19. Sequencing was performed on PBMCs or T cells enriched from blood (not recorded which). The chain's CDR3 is CASSLNGWGRDYNEQFF. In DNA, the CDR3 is TGTGCCAGCAGCTTGAATGGATGGGGTCGGGATTACAATGAGCAGTTCTTC.